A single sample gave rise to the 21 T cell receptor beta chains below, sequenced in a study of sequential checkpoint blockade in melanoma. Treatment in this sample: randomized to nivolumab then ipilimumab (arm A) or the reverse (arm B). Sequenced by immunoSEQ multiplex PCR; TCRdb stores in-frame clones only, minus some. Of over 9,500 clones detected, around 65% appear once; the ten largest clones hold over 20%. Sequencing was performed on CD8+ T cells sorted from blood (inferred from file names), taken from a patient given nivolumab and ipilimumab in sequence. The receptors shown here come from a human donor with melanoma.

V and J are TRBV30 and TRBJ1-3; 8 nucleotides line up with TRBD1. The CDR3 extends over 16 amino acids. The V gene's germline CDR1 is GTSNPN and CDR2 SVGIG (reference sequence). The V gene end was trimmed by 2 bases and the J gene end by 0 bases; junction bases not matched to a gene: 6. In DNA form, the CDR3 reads TGTGCCTGGAGTTGGGGACAGGTTTACTCTGGAAACACCATATATTTT. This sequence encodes CAWSWGQVYSGNTIYF.

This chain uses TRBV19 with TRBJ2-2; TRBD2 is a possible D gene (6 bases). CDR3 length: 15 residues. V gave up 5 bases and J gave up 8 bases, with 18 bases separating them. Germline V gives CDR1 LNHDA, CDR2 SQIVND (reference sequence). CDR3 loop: CASSSKQVGTGELFF. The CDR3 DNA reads TGTGCCAGTAGTTCGAAACAAGTGGGGACTGGGGAGCTGTTTTTT.

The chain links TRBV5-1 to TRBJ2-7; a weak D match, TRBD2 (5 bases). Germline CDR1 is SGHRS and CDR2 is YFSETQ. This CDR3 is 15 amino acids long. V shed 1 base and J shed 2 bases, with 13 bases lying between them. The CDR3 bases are TGCGCCAGCAGCTTGTGGGAGCCCCCACCCTACGAGCAGTACTTC. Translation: CASSLWEPPPYEQYF. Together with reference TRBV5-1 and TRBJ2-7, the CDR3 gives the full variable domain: KAGVTQTPRYLIKTRGQQVTLSCSPISGHRSVSWYQQTPGQGLQFLFEYFSETQRNKGNFPGRFSGRQFSNSRSEMNVSTLELGDSALYLCASSLWEPPPYEQYFGPGTRLTVT.

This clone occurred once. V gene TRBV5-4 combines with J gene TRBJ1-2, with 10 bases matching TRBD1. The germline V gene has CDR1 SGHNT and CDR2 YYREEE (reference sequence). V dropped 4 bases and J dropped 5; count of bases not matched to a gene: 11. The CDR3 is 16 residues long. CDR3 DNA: TGTGCCAGCAGCGTGTACCGGGACAGGGGAGGTTATGGCTACACCTTC. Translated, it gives CASSVYRDRGGYGYTF.

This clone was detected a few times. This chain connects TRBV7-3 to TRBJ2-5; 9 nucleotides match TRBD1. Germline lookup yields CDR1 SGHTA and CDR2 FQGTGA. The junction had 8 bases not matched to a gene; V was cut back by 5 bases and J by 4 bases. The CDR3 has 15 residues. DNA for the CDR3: TGTGCCAGCAGCCTAGGGACAGGGCTCCGAGAGACCCAGTACTTC. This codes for CASSLGTGLRETQYF. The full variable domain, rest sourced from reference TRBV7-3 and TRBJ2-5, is GAGVSQTPSNKVTEKGKYVELRCDPISGHTALYWYRQSLGQGPEFLIYFQGTGAADDSGLPNDRFFAVRPEGSVSTLKIQRTERGDSAVYLCASSLGTGLRETQYFGPGTRLLVL.

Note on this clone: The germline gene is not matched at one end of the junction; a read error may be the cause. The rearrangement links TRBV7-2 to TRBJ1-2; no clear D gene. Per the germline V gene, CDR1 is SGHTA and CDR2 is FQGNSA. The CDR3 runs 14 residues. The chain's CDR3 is CASSQDITSSGYTF. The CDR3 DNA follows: TGCGCCAGCAGCCAAGATATAACCAGTAGCGGCTACACCTTC.

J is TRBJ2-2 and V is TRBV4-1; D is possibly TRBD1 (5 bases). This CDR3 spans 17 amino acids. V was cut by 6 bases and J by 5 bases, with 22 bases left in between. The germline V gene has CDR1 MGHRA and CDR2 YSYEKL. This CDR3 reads CASSPRGQVGPTGELFF. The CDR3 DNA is TGCGCCAGCAGTCCTAGAGGACAAGTGGGGCCAACCGGGGAGCTGTTTTTT.

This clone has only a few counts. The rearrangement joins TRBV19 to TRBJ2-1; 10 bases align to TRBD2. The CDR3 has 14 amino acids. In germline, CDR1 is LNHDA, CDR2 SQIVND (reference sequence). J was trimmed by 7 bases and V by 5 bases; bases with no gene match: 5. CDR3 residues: CASSAAGGPNEQFF. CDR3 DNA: TGTGCCAGTAGTGCAGCGGGGGGGCCGAATGAGCAGTTCTTC.

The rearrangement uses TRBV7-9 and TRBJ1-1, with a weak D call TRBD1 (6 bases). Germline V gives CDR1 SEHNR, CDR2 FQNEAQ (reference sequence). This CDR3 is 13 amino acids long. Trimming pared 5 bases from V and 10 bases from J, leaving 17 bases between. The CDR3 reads CASSEDRGDGAFF. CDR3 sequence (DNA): TGTGCCAGCAGCGAGGACAGAGGCGATGGAGCTTTCTTT.

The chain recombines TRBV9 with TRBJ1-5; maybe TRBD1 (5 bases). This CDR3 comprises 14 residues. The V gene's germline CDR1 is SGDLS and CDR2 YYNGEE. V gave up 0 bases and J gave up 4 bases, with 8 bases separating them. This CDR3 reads CASSVGQGNQPQHF. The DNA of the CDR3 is TGTGCCAGCAGCGTAGGGCAGGGTAATCAGCCCCAGCATTTT.

In DNA, the CDR3 is TGTGCCAGCAGCATTGACAACAATGAGCAGTTCTTC. This encodes CASSIDNNEQFF. This chain uses TRBV7-9 with TRBJ2-1, with D hard to call. CDR1 and CDR2 from the germline V gene are SEHNR and FQNEAQ (reference sequence). The CDR3 length is 12 residues. The germline V and J ends were trimmed by 5 bases and 5 bases, with 7 bases remaining between them.

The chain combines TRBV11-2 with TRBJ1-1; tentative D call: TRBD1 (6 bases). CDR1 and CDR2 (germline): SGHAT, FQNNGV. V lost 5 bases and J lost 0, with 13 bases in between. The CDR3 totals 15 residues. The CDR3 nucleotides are TGTGCCAGCAGCACAGGGACGGGGATGAACACTGAAGCTTTCTTT. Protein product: CASSTGTGMNTEAFF.

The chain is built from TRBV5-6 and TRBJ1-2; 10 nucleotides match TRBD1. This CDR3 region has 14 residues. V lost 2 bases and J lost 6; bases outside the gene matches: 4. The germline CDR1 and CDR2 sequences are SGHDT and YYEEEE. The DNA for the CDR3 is TGTGCCAGCAGCTTAGGAGACAGGGGGCATGGCTACACCTTC. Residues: CASSLGDRGHGYTF.

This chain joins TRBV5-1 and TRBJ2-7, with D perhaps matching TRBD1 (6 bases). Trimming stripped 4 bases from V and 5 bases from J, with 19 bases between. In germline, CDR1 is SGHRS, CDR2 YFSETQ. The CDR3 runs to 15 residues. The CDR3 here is CASSRALKQGDEQYF. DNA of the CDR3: TGCGCCAGCAGCCGAGCCTTAAAACAGGGCGACGAGCAGTACTTC.

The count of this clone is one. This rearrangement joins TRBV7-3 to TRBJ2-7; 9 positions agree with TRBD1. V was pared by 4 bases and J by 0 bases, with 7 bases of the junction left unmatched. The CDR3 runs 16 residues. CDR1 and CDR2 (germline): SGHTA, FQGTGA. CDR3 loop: CASSSPGTGSSYEQYF. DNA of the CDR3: TGTGCCAGCAGCTCCCCCGGGACAGGGAGCTCCTACGAGCAGTACTTC.

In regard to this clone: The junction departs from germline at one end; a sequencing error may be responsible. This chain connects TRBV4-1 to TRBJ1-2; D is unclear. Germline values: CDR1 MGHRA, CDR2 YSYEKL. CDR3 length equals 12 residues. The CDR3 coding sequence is TGCGCCAGCAGCCAAGATTGGAGTTCCCCTAACTTC. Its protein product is CASSQDWSSPNF.

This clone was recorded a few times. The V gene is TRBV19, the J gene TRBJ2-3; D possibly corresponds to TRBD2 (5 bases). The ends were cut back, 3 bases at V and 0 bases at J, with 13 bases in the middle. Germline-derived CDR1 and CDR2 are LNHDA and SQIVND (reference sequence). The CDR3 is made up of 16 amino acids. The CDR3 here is CASSIQERPSTDTQYF. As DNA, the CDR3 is TGTGCCAGTAGTATCCAGGAGCGGCCTAGCACAGATACGCAGTATTTT. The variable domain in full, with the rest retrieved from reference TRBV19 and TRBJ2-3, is DGGITQSPKYLFRKEGQNVTLSCEQNLNHDAMYWYRQDPGQGLRLIYYSQIVNDFQKGDIAEGYSVSREKKESFPLTVTSAQKNPTAFYLCASSIQERPSTDTQYFGPGTRLTVL.

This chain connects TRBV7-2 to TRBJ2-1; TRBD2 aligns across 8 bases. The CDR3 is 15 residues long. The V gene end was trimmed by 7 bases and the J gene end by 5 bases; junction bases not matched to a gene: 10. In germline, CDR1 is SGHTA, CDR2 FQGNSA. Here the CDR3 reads CASTSSPAGDNEQFF. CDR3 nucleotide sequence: TGTGCCAGCACATCTAGCCCAGCGGGAGACAATGAGCAGTTCTTC.

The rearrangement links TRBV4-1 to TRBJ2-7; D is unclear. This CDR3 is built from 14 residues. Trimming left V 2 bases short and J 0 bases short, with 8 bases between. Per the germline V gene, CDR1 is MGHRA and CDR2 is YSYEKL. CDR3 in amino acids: CASSQYDSSYEQYF. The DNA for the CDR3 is TGCGCCAGCAGCCAATATGATAGCTCCTACGAGCAGTACTTC.

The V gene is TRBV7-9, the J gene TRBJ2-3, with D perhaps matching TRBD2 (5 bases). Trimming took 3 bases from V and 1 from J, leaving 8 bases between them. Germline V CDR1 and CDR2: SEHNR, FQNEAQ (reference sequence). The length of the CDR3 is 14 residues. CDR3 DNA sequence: TGTGCCAGCAGCTTGGTCGGGGGCACAGATACGCAGTATTTT. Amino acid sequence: CASSLVGGTDTQYF.

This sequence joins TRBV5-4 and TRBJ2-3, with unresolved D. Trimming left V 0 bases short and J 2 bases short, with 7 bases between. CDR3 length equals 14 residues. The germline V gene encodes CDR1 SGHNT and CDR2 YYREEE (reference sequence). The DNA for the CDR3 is TGTGCCAGCAGCTTGGGGAGAAACACAGATACGCAGTATTTT. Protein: CASSLGRNTDTQYF.